This TCR beta chain was obtained from a study of blood T cells in healthy people across ages. General study points: Long-lived donors exceeded aged donors in naive CD4+ cells and diversity. In older individuals, TCR beta diversity per million T cells was lower, falling roughly linearly with age.

Together with a sample-barcoded 5' primer, a J-beta primer mix was included in a second PCR lasting roughly 6 to 12 cycles. Each CDR3 protein is one row after TCRdb ran MiXCR on the 5' RACE reads. The profile shows about 1.8 million distinct CDR3 sequences, roughly 52% of them singletons. Germline lookup yields CDR1 MNHEY and CDR2 SVGEGT. This CDR3 region has 15 residues. The J segment lost 2 bases and the V segment lost 6 bases, leaving 2 bases of the junction unmatched. Extracted total RNA amounted to at least 5.5 micrograms for each sample. Points on this clonotype: Its antigen remains unidentified.

V gene TRBV6-2 or TRBV6-3 combines with J gene TRBJ1-6; 9 positions match TRBD1. What was sequenced was blood. This TCR came from a woman between 40 and 50 years old in good health. The CDR3, as DNA: TGTGCCAGCAGATGGGACAGGGCCTATAATTCACCCCTCCACTTT. Its translation is CASRWDRAYNSPLHF.